These 5 T cell receptor beta chains were sequenced from one sample in a study of CD8 T cells in ankylosing spondylitis. Study-level findings and limits: Apparently characteristic of ankylosing spondylitis blood was a TCR beta motif (about eight highly homologous variants).

Their recognized antigens are unknown. TCRdb re-derived calls from the 5' RACE reads in MiXCR, one entry per CDR3 protein. The data contain fewer than 650,000 distinct CDR3 sequences, about 13% of them seen just once; the ten biggest clones take up approximately 6.2%. Sequencing was carried out using blood, either unsorted or a sorted T cell fraction (not recorded which). These receptors originate from a male donor with ankylosing spondylitis.

This clonotype was counted only a few times. Written as DNA, the CDR3 is TGCGCCAGCAGCTTGGCCGGGACTAGCGGGAGGGCCTACAATGAGCAGTTCTTC. It specifies CASSLAGTSGRAYNEQFF. The gene calls are TRBV5-1 and TRBJ2-1; 16 nucleotides agree with TRBD2. Losses at the gene ends were 0 bases for V and 2 bases for J; bases not matched to a gene: 2. The CDR3 consists of 18 residues. Per germline, CDR1 SGHRS and CDR2 YFSETQ.

V and J are TRBV11-2 and TRBJ2-5, with a weak D call TRBD2 (6 bases). V lost 4 bases and J lost 2, with 14 bases in between. The germline V gene has CDR1 SGHAT and CDR2 FQNNGV. The CDR3 covers 15 residues. In DNA, the CDR3 is TGTGCCAGCAGCTCGGAGGGGACGAGTCAAGAGACCCAGTACTTC. Translating it yields CASSSEGTSQETQYF.

This clonotype came up a few times. The chain is built from TRBV5-5 and TRBJ2-7; D uncertain. V shed 5 bases and J shed 2 bases, with 5 bases lying between them. This CDR3 is 11 amino acids long. Germline CDR1 and CDR2: SGHKS and YYEKEE (reference sequence). The CDR3 reads CASRTTYEQYF. The CDR3 DNA is TGTGCCAGCAGAACCACCTACGAGCAGTACTTC.

The V call is TRBV24-1, the J call TRBJ1-4, with 8 nucleotides matching TRBD1. Germline CDR1 and CDR2: KGHDR and SFDVKD. The CDR3 contains 16 residues. The junction had 5 bases not matched to a gene; V was cut back by 4 bases and J by 2 bases. Here the CDR3 reads CATSDGQGGTNEKLFF. CDR3 bases: TGTGCCACCAGTGACGGACAGGGCGGCACTAATGAAAAACTGTTTTTT.

The chain links TRBV7-9 to TRBJ1-4, with D unclear. Trimming cost V 3 bases and J 4 bases, with 9 bases left between them. CDR1 and CDR2 from the germline V gene are SEHNR and FQNEAQ (reference sequence). The CDR3 runs to 14 residues. Written as DNA, the CDR3 is TGTGCCAGCAGCTTGCACGGAGATAATGAAAAACTGTTTTTT. It codes for CASSLHGDNEKLFF.